This T cell receptor beta chain stems from a study of blood T cell repertoires in COVID-19. About the study: In each case, the material was cDNA or gDNA derived from T cells, B-cell-depleted T cells, or PBMCs.

V lost 6 bases to trimming and J lost 8 bases, with 28 bases between them. The germline gives CDR1 SQVTM, CDR2 ANQGSEA. The CDR3 length is 16 residues. The repertoire was sequenced with immunoSEQ multiplex PCR; TCRdb's copy has only in-frame clones and lacks some. Among about 230,000 clones listed, over 65% were seen once. The sample was peripheral blood. The source is a woman in her seventies with active or convalescent COVID-19. V and J are TRBV29-1 and TRBJ1-2, with D possibly matching TRBD1 (6 bases). CDR3 region: CSVPNWGGTSQRGYTF. The CDR3 DNA sequence: TGCAGCGTCCCCAATTGGGGGGGCACCAGCCAACGGGGCTACACCTTC.